The subject of this entry is one TCR beta chain. These data originate in a study of long-term antiretroviral therapy in people with HIV. In the study overall: Earliest sampling preceded the 2015 immediate-ART recommendation by about a decade.

Version v3.0 of the immunoSEQ assay was performed at survey level. The protocol was immunoSEQ multiplex PCR, while the TCRdb copy is restricted to in-frame clones and leaves out a portion. Counted here are tens of thousands of clones, about 83% occurring once; the ten biggest clones make up less than 9.5%. The input for sequencing was unsorted PBMCs, taken 4.7 to 5 years after starting antiretroviral therapy. The sequence came from a man aged 40-49 years with HIV.

As DNA, the CDR3 is TGCGCCAGCAGCCACCGAGGGACTAGCGGGGCCACAGATACGCAGTATTTT. Protein sequence: CASSHRGTSGATDTQYF. The chain carries TRBV4-1 and TRBJ2-3; 13 nucleotides match TRBD2. Germline V gene data show CDR1 as MGHRA and CDR2 as YSYEKL. CDR3 length: 17 residues. Unmatched junction bases numbered 5, after V lost 3 bases and J lost 2 bases.